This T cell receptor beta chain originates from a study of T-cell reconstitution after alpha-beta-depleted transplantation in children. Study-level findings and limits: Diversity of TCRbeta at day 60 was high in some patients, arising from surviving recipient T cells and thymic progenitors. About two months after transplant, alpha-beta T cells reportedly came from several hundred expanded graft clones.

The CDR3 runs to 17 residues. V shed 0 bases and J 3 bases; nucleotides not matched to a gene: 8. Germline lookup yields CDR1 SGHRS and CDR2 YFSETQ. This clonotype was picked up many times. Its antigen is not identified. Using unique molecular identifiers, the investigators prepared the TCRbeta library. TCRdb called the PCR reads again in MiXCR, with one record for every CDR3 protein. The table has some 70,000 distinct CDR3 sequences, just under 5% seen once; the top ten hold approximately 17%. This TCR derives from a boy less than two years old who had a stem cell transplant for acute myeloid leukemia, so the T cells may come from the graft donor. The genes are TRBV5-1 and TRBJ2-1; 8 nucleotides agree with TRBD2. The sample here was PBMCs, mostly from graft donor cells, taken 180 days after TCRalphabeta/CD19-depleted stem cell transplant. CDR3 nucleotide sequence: TGCGCCAGCAGCTTGGGCCCCGGGGGGGGGGACTACAATGAGCAGTTCTTC. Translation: CASSLGPGGGDYNEQFF.